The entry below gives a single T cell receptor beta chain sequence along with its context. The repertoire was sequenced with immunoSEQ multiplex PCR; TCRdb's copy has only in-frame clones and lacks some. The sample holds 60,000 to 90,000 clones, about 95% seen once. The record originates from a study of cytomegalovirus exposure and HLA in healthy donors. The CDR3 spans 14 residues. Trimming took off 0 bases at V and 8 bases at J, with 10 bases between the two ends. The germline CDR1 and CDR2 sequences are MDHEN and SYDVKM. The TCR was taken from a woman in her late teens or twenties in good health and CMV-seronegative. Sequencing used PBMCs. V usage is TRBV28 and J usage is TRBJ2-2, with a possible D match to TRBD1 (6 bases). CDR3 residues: CASSLWNREGELFF. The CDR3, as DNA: TGTGCCAGCAGTTTATGGAACAGGGAAGGGGAGCTGTTTTTT.